Shown below are 27 T cell receptor beta chains from a single sample sequenced in a study of CD8 T cells in Susac syndrome. Random hexamers were used to reverse transcribe 0.5 to 1 ug of RNA. Via MiXCR, TCRdb re-called the immunoSEQ multiplex PCR reads, giving one row per CDR3 protein. Of just over 300,000 distinct CDR3 sequences detected, around 92% appear once; the ten largest clones hold 0.06% to 0.075%. Sequences were obtained from CD4+ T cells from PBMCs. The receptors shown here come from a human donor with multiple sclerosis.

J is TRBJ2-1 and V is TRBV19, with 8 bases lining up with TRBD1. Germline V CDR1 and CDR2: LNHDA, SQIVND (reference sequence). The CDR3 length is 14 residues. Losses at the gene ends were 6 bases for V and 7 bases for J; bases not matched to a gene: 8. CDR3 loop: CASSTQGARNEQFF. CDR3 coding DNA: TGTGCCAGTAGCACCCAGGGGGCGCGGAATGAGCAGTTCTTC.

In this sample, this clonotype turned up a few times. The chain combines TRBV12-3 or TRBV12-4 with TRBJ2-7; D possibly corresponds to TRBD1 (6 bases). The CDR3 is 12 residues long. V was trimmed by 9 bases and J by 0 bases, leaving 9 bases between them. The CDR3 protein is CASRGSSYEQYF. As DNA, the CDR3 is TGTGCCAGTAGGGGGAGCTCCTACGAGCAGTACTTC.

The V and J genes are TRBV24-1 and TRBJ2-2; either TRBD1 or TRBD2 may fit D (5 bases each). Trimming shortened V by 3 bases and J by 2 bases, and 12 bases separated the two germline ends. CDR3 size: 16 residues. The germline V gene encodes CDR1 KGHDR and CDR2 SFDVKD. The CDR3 sequence: CATSDPGTPNTGELFF. The CDR3 DNA is TGTGCCACCAGTGATCCCGGGACCCCAAACACCGGGGAGCTGTTTTTT.

The chain links TRBV7-2 to TRBJ2-5; 9 bases line up with TRBD2. The CDR3 loop spans 17 amino acids. In germline, CDR1 is SGHTA, CDR2 FQGNSA. Losses at the gene ends were 5 bases for V and 1 base for J; bases not matched to a gene: 11. Here the CDR3 reads CASSPRRASGTQETQYF. The CDR3 bases are TGTGCCAGCAGCCCTCGTAGGGCTAGCGGGACCCAAGAGACCCAGTACTTC.

The sample holds a few counts of this clonotype. The genes are TRBV5-6 and TRBJ1-1; D might be TRBD1 (5 bases). The CDR3 length is 14 residues. V was clipped by 4 bases and J by 1 base, with 11 bases between them. The germline CDR1 and CDR2 sequences are SGHDT and YYEEEE. The CDR3: CASSLDGANTEAFF. CDR3 sequence (DNA): TGTGCCAGCAGCCTAGATGGGGCGAACACTGAAGCTTTCTTT.

The V call is TRBV5-4, the J call TRBJ2-5, with D possibly matching TRBD2 (5 bases). Trimming took off 4 bases at V and 4 bases at J, with 11 bases between the two ends. CDR1 and CDR2 from the germline V gene are SGHNT and YYREEE (reference sequence). The CDR3 is 13 residues long. The CDR3 is CASSLTGRETQYF. The CDR3 nucleotides are TGTGCCAGCAGCCTAACGGGGAGAGAGACCCAGTACTTC.

The rearrangement joins TRBV18 to TRBJ1-5; 7 nucleotides match TRBD1. V shed 6 bases and J 5 bases; nucleotides not matched to a gene: 4. CDR3 length equals 13 residues. Per the germline V gene, CDR1 is KGHSH and CDR2 is LQKENI. The CDR3 here is CASSPDRDQPQHF. DNA for the CDR3: TGTGCCAGCTCGCCCGACAGGGATCAGCCCCAGCATTTT.

This clonotype was picked up one time. This chain uses TRBV3-1 with TRBJ1-5; 7 bases agree with TRBD1. With V trimmed by 0 bases and J by 7 bases, 6 bases remained unmatched. In germline, CDR1 is LGHDT, CDR2 YNNKEL (reference sequence). This CDR3 has 15 residues. CDR3 sequence: CASSQDTTGSQPQHF. CDR3 DNA sequence: TGTGCCAGCAGCCAAGATACGACAGGGTCCCAGCCCCAGCATTTT.

The chain combines TRBV12-3 or TRBV12-4 with TRBJ2-7, with D perhaps TRBD1 (6 bases). V was clipped by 3 bases and J by 5 bases, with 11 bases between them. The CDR3 runs 13 residues. CDR3 in DNA: TGTGCCAGCAGTTTGCGTGGGGGCGACGAGCAGTACTTC. It is translated as CASSLRGGDEQYF.

J is TRBJ2-5 and V is TRBV12-3 or TRBV12-4; TRBD2 is a possible D gene (6 bases). V lost 1 base, J lost 3 bases, and 12 bases lay in between. The CDR3 spans 15 residues. The CDR3 here is CASSLVGLGEETQYF. Written as DNA, the CDR3 is TGTGCCAGCAGTTTAGTGGGACTTGGGGAAGAGACCCAGTACTTC.

The chain uses TRBV2 and TRBJ1-1, with D unclear. The CDR3 is made up of 14 amino acids. From germline, CDR1 is SNHLY and CDR2 FYNNEI. V gave up 4 bases and J gave up 0 bases, with 9 bases separating them. This chain's CDR3 is CASSVNGMNTEAFF. CDR3 DNA: TGTGCCAGCAGTGTAAACGGGATGAACACTGAAGCTTTCTTT.

This clonotype has only a few counts. The V call is TRBV3-1, the J call TRBJ2-7, with 8 bases identical to TRBD1. V was pared by 8 bases and J by 3 bases, with 3 bases of the junction left unmatched. The CDR3 totals 12 residues. Germline V lookup: CDR1 LGHDT, CDR2 YNNKEL (reference sequence). CDR3: CASEGQDYEQYF. As DNA, the CDR3 is TGTGCCAGCGAGGGACAGGACTACGAGCAGTACTTC.

The chain uses TRBV12-3 or TRBV12-4 and TRBJ2-7; possibly TRBD1 for D (5 bases). The CDR3 contains 12 residues. Trimming stripped 3 bases from V and 3 bases from J, with 6 bases between. DNA for the CDR3: TGTGCCAGCAGTTTCAGGGACTACGAGCAGTACTTC. Its protein is CASSFRDYEQYF.

The chain links TRBV29-1 to TRBJ1-2; D ambiguous. Trimming pared 7 bases from V and 8 bases from J, leaving 11 bases between. Per the germline V gene, CDR1 is SQVTM and CDR2 is ANQGSEA. This CDR3 region has 10 residues. CDR3 coding DNA: TGCAGCGCTGACGTCGACGGCTACACCTTC. Translating it yields CSADVDGYTF.

V gene TRBV20-1 combines with J gene TRBJ2-2; 8 positions agree with TRBD1. CDR3 length equals 19 residues. Losses at the gene ends were 1 base for V and 6 bases for J; bases not matched to a gene: 19. The germline V gene has CDR1 DFQATT and CDR2 SNEGSKA (reference sequence). The CDR3 region has the DNA TGCAGTGCTAGAGTTTCGAGGGGGGCGGGACAGGAGTTTTCCGGGGAGCTGTTTTTT. This codes for CSARVSRGAGQEFSGELFF.

The genes are TRBV29-1 and TRBJ2-2; tentative D call: TRBD2 (6 bases). Germline V gene data show CDR1 as SQVTM and CDR2 as ANQGSEA. This CDR3 has 14 residues. V lost 4 bases and J 2 bases, leaving 11 bases between the germline ends. For the CDR3, the DNA is TGCAGCGTTGGACTAGGGAGCAACACCGGGGAGCTGTTTTTT. Translating it yields CSVGLGSNTGELFF.

This sequence joins TRBV27 and TRBJ1-6; maybe TRBD1 (5 bases). Per the germline V gene, CDR1 is MNHEY and CDR2 is SMNVEV (reference sequence). V dropped 4 bases and J dropped 6 bases, with 7 bases sitting between them. The CDR3 has 13 amino acids. CDR3 bases: TGTGCCAGCAGTTGGAGGGGTAATTCACCCCTCCACTTT. Translating it yields CASSWRGNSPLHF.

V usage is TRBV19 and J usage is TRBJ1-2, with 10 bases aligning to TRBD1. The germline gives CDR1 LNHDA, CDR2 SQIVND (reference sequence). V lost 6 bases and J lost 6; bases outside the gene matches: 4. The CDR3 totals 13 residues. For the CDR3, the DNA is TGTGCCAGTAGCCGACAGGGGGCAGATGGCTACACCTTC. This sequence encodes CASSRQGADGYTF.

The chain joins TRBV2 to TRBJ2-3; D gene ambiguous. CDR3 length: 16 residues. The germline V gene encodes CDR1 SNHLY and CDR2 FYNNEI. Between the trimmed V and J ends, which lost 6 bases and 2 bases, there was a span of 18 bases. The CDR3 DNA reads TGTGCCAGCAGCCCAGATACTTTAGGTGACACAGATACGCAGTATTTT. Translating gives CASSPDTLGDTDTQYF. The full variable domain, rest sourced from reference TRBV2 and TRBJ2-3, is EPEVTQTPSHQVTQMGQEVILRCVPISNHLYFYWYRQILGQKVEFLVSFYNNEISEKSEIFDDQFSVERPDGSNFTLKIRSTKLEDSAMYFCASSPDTLGDTDTQYFGPGTRLTVL.

The V and J genes are TRBV5-6 and TRBJ1-2, with TRBD1 identical over 8 bases. Germline V CDR1 and CDR2: SGHDT, YYEEEE. This CDR3 is built from 14 residues. The J segment lost 0 bases and the V segment lost 6 bases, leaving 4 bases of the junction unmatched. The CDR3 region is CASINRGANYGYTF. CDR3 DNA: TGTGCCAGCATCAACAGGGGGGCTAACTATGGCTACACCTTC.

The CDR3 DNA follows: TGCAGTGCTACAACCCCCCTCGGTGGTGCAGGTCTATTGCGGAATCAGCCCCAGCATTTT. It yields the protein CSATTPLGGAGLLRNQPQHF. This sequence joins TRBV20-1 and TRBJ1-5; unclear D gene. V dropped 4 bases and J dropped 4 bases, with 32 bases sitting between them. Germline-derived CDR1 and CDR2 are DFQATT and SNEGSKA (reference sequence). The CDR3 totals 20 residues.

This chain joins TRBV12-3 or TRBV12-4 and TRBJ1-4, with 8 bases aligning to TRBD1. The CDR3 has 14 amino acids. V shed 8 bases and J 5 bases; nucleotides not matched to a gene: 7. The CDR3 nucleotides are TGTGCCAGCGGCCGGGACAGGCGGAATGAAAAACTGTTTTTT. Translated: CASGRDRRNEKLFF.

J is TRBJ1-2 and V is TRBV7-9; D gene unclear. Germline CDR1 reads SEHNR; CDR2 reads FQNEAQ (reference sequence). Trimming removed 3 bases from V and 4 bases from J, with 12 bases in between. This CDR3 spans 14 amino acids. The CDR3 loop is CASSFGSGSYGYTF. DNA of the CDR3: TGTGCCAGCAGCTTCGGCTCGGGAAGCTATGGCTACACCTTC. Full variable domain (outside the CDR3, taken from reference TRBV7-9 and TRBJ1-2): DTGVSQNPRHKITKRGQNVTFRCDPISEHNRLYWYRQTLGQGPEFLTYFQNEAQLEKSRLLSDRFSAERPKGSFSTLEIQRTEQGDSAMYLCASSFGSGSYGYTFGSGTRLTVV.

This sequence joins TRBV7-2 and TRBJ1-2; TRBD1 is a possible D gene (6 bases). The germline V gene encodes CDR1 SGHTA and CDR2 FQGNSA. V shed 5 bases and J shed 4 bases, with 17 bases lying between them. There are 15 residues in the CDR3. CDR3 sequence reads: CASSRTGLRSYGYTF. CDR3 sequence (DNA): TGTGCCAGCAGCCGAACAGGGTTACGTAGCTATGGCTACACCTTC.

This clonotype was counted a single time. The chain employs TRBV6-1 and TRBJ1-5, with unresolved D. Germline V gene sequence: CDR1 MNHNS, CDR2 SASEGT. Between the trimmed V and J ends, which lost 1 base and 7 bases, there was a span of 11 bases. The CDR3 extends over 14 amino acids. The CDR3 region has the DNA TGTGCCAGCAGTGAAGGTCATCTGGGCCAGCCCCAGCATTTT. This codes for CASSEGHLGQPQHF.

The chain recombines TRBV6-2 or TRBV6-3 with TRBJ1-5; no firm D call. This CDR3 spans 16 amino acids. Trimming left V 0 bases short and J 4 bases short, with 13 bases between. The V gene's germline CDR1 is MNHEY and CDR2 SVGEGT. The CDR3 is CASSYSGTPLNQPQHF. CDR3 DNA sequence: TGTGCCAGCAGTTACTCGGGCACTCCTCTTAATCAGCCCCAGCATTTT.

The chain links TRBV5-1 to TRBJ2-2; TRBD2 might be the D (6 bases). Germline V gene sequence: CDR1 SGHRS, CDR2 YFSETQ. Trimming cost V 6 bases and J 0 bases, with 9 bases left between them. The CDR3 covers 14 residues. The CDR3 protein is CASTAGTNTGELFF. The CDR3, as DNA: TGCGCCAGCACTGCGGGGACGAACACCGGGGAGCTGTTTTTT.